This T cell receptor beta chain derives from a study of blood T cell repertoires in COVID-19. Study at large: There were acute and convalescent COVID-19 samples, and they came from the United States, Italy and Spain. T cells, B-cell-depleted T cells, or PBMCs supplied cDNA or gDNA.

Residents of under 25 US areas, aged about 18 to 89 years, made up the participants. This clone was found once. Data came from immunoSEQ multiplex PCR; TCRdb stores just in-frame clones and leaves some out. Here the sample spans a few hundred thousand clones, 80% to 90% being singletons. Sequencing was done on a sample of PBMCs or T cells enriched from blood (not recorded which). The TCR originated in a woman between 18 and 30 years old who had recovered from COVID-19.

The CDR3 coding sequence is TGCGCCAGCAGAGAGTCGGGGGCGAACACCGGGGAGCTGTTTTTT. Its translation is CASRESGANTGELFF. The chain joins TRBV5-1 to TRBJ2-2; D is perhaps TRBD2 (6 bases). CDR3 size: 15 residues. V shed 5 bases and J shed 0 bases, with 11 bases lying between them. CDR1 and CDR2 from the germline V gene are SGHRS and YFSETQ.